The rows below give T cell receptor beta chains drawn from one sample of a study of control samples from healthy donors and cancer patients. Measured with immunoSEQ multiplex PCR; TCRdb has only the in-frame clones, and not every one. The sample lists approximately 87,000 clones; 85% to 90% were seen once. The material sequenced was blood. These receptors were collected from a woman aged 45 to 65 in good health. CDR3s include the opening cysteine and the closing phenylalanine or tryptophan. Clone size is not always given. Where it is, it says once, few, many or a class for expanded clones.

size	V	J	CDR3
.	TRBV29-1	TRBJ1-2	CSVDRTGTNYGYTF
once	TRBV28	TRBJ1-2	CASSLTGGYYGYTF
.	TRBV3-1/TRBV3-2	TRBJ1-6	CASSQVGTQDSPLHF
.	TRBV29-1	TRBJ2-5	CSVGGLQGLSKETQYF
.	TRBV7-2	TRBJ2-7	CASSFSQGLYEQYF
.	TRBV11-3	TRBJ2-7	CASSLASSIDEQYF
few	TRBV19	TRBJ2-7	CASSAGASGYEQYF
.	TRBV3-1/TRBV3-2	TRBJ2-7	CASSQGTSGEQYF
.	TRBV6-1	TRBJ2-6	CASSELPISGANVLTF
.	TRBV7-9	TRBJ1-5	CASSFTGNQPQHF
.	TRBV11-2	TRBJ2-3	CASSPDRVLADTQYF
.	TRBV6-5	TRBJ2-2	CASSGTFNTGELFF
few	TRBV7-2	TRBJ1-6	CASSLGQSSYNSPLHF
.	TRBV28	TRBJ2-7	CASTRLGREQYF
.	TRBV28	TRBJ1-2	CASSFGGGIQYGYTF
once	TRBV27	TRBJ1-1	CASSLVRSTEAFF
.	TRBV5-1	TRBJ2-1	CASSLTGGEGNEQFF
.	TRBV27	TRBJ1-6	CASSRGPVVGSPLHF
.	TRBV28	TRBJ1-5	CASSLNNQPQHF
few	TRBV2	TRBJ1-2	CASSEGAGTNYGYTF
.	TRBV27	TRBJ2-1	CASTLGWSSGHNEQFF
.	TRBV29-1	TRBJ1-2	CSVESQEGYGYTF
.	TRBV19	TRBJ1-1	CASRGTEAFF
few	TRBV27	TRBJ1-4	CAPLNEKLFF
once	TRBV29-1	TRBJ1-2	CSVAESNYGYTF
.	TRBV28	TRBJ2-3	CASTPRLAGADTQYF
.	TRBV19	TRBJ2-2	CASRQGHTGELFF
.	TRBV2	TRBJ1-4	CASSRRQINEKLFF
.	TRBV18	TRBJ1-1	CASSPQNTGQGRMAFF
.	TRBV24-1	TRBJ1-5	CATSDLGLLGGSSNQPQHF
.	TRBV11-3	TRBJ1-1	CASSSGGWGTPFNTEAFF
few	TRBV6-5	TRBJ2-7	CASSSGGGGYHEQYF
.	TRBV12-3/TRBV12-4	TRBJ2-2	CASSLSGELFF
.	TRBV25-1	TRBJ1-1	CASSEFLRTEAFF
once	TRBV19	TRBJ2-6	CASSVNRGSGANVLTF
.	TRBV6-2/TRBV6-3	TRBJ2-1	CASSGTSGGRYVEQFF
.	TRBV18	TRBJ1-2	CASSPRQGADYGYTF
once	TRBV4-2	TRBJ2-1	CASSQGTSGSYNEQFF
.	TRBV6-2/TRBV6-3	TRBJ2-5	CASSYSIGGEETQYF
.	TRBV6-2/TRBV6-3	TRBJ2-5	CASSYEFDSGDRETQYF
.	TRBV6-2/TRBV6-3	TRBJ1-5	CASSSPGQGLQPQHF
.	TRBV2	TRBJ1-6	CASSRPNSPLHF
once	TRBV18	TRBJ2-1	CASSPLAPSAGGDDEQFF
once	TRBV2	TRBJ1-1	CASSVGPNTEAFF